A selection of T cell receptor beta chains follows, all from one sample in a study of shared clonotypes between healthy human individuals. The protocol was immunoSEQ multiplex PCR, while the TCRdb copy is restricted to in-frame clones and leaves out a portion. The data hold 2 million to 3 million clones, with under 95% observed a single time. The material sequenced was naive CD4+ T cells from PBMCs. These receptors originate from a man younger than 35 in good health. Some clones in this sample may be carry-over from other donors' samples. The CDR3 runs from the conserved cysteine through the conserved F or W. Not all rows give a size; the values are once, few, many and, for expanded clones, a class.

clone_size,v_call,j_call,cdr3_aa
.,TRBV6-1,TRBJ1-2,CASSAQSGLGGYTF
.,TRBV7-2,TRBJ2-2,CASSLWGVGTDTGELFF
.,TRBV5-6,TRBJ2-7,CASSPGRGEQYF
.,TRBV28,TRBJ1-2,CASSLESGRLGYTF
once,TRBV6-5,TRBJ2-7,CASSYVGEQYF
.,TRBV28,TRBJ2-1,CASSPSTGYNEQFF
.,TRBV18,TRBJ2-3,CASSPTAGTDTQYF
.,TRBV28,TRBJ2-7,CASSTPGQGLVEQYF
.,TRBV19,TRBJ2-3,CASQGRNTDTQYF
.,TRBV5-1,TRBJ2-1,CASSLASEGGEQFF
.,TRBV30,TRBJ2-1,CAWSPLAGYNEQFF
.,TRBV5-1,TRBJ1-1,CASSLAGGSMNTEAFF
once,TRBV7-3,TRBJ1-1,CASSLKGTEYNTEAFF
once,TRBV18,TRBJ1-5,CASSPERTHQPQHF
.,TRBV29-1,TRBJ2-2,CSVVAAPLAGAGELFF
.,TRBV4-2,TRBJ2-4,CASSQDNFGQLEDIQYF
few,TRBV2,TRBJ1-1,CATLYGLNTEAFF
.,TRBV5-1,TRBJ2-5,CASSLPPSGLETQYF
.,TRBV5-4,TRBJ2-3,CASSLEQGGDTQYF
.,TRBV6-1,TRBJ2-7,CASSEGVAGAYEQYF
.,TRBV7-3,TRBJ2-2,CASSGVSTGELFF
.,TRBV19,TRBJ2-1,CASSILPGQGVYNEQFF
.,TRBV4-3,TRBJ2-3,CASSQLPSGRATQYF
few,TRBV7-8,TRBJ1-4,CASSLRTANEKLFF
.,TRBV29-1,TRBJ2-1,CSVVFYEQFF
.,TRBV28,TRBJ2-7,CASSLVQKLSEQYF
.,TRBV7-2,TRBJ2-5,CASSLAPGVGETQYF
once,TRBV30,TRBJ2-1,CAWSVHRAYNEQFF
few,TRBV7-3,TRBJ2-2,CASSADSYGELFF
.,TRBV7-9,TRBJ2-3,CASSFKGRMTDTQYF
.,TRBV5-1,TRBJ1-2,CASSNELGRVGYGYTF
.,TRBV7-9,TRBJ1-4,CASSATIGEKLFF
.,TRBV10-3,TRBJ1-1,CAISESGGTAEAFF
once,TRBV4-1,TRBJ1-5,CASSQAGRVLGNQPQHF
.,TRBV18,TRBJ2-5,CASSPGQETQYF
.,TRBV27,TRBJ1-6,CASSQRSSYNSPLHF
.,TRBV28,TRBJ1-2,CASSQDRVGFGYGYTF
once,TRBV23-1,TRBJ2-1,CASSQSQGRRAIYNEQFF
.,TRBV7-6,TRBJ2-1,CASSRVEGGRIFNEQFF
few,TRBV19,TRBJ2-4,CASKLTSGNGIQYF
.,TRBV28,TRBJ2-7,CASSLGGYEQYF
few,TRBV2,TRBJ1-1,CASSVALFLMNTEAFF
.,TRBV28,TRBJ1-1,CASSLFETGRTEAFF
.,TRBV27,TRBJ2-3,CASHGEPSTDTQYF
.,TRBV6-5,TRBJ2-1,CASKRQGVPYNEQFF
.,TRBV29-1,TRBJ1-4,CSVLEGSEKLFF
.,TRBV10-2,TRBJ2-1,CASSEVKRDGVNEQFF
.,TRBV7-2,TRBJ2-3,CASSTQGRRITDTQYF
.,TRBV28,TRBJ1-5,CASSSQGEGNQPQHF
once,TRBV7-2,TRBJ2-7,CASSLTGQERYEQYF
.,TRBV6-6,TRBJ2-5,CASRPPQRRETQYF
.,TRBV6-5,TRBJ1-5,CASSYTGASNQPQHF
.,TRBV21-1,TRBJ2-5,CASSNVKTETQYF
.,TRBV5-4,TRBJ1-1,CASSSGRSNTEAFF
.,TRBV6-5,TRBJ2-1,CASSRSGATYNEQFF